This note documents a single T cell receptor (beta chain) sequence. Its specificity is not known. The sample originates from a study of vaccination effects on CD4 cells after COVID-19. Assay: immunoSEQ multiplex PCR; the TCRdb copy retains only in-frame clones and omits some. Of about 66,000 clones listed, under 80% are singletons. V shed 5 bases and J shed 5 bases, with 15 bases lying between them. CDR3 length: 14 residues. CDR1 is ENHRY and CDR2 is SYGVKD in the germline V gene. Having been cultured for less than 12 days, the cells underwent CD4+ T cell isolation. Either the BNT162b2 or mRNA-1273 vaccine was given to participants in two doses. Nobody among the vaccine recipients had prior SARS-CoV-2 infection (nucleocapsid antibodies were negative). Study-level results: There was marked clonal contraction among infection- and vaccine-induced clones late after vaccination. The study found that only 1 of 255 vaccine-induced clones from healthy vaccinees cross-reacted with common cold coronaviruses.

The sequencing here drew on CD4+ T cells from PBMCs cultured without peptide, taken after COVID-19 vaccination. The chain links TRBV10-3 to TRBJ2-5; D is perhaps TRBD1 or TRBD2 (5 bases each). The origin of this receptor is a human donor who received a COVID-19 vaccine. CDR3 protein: CAISSTSGDETQYF. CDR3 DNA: TGTGCCATCAGTTCAACTAGTGGGGACGAGACCCAGTACTTC.